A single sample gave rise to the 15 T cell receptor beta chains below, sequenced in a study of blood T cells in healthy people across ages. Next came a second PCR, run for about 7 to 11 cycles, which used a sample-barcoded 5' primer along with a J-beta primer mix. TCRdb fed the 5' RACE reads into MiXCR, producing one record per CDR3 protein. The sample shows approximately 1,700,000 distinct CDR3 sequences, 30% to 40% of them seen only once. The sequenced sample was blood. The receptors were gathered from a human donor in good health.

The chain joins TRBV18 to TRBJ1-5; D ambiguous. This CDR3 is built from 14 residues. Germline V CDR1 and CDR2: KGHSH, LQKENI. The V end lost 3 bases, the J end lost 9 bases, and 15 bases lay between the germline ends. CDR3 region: CASSPGRNPGPQHF. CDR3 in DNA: TGTGCCAGCTCACCTGGGCGTAATCCGGGGCCCCAGCATTTT.

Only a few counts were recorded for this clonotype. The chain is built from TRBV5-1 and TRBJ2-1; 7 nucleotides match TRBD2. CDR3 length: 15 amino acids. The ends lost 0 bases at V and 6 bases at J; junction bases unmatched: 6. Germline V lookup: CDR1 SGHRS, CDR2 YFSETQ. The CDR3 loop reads CASSLEVAGFNEQFF. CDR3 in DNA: TGCGCCAGCAGCTTGGAAGTAGCGGGCTTCAATGAGCAGTTCTTC.

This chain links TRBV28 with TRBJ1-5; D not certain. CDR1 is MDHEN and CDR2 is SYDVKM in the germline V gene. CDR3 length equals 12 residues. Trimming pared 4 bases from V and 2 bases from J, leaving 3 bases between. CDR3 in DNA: TGTGCCAGCAGTTGGCGCAATCAGCCCCAGCATTTT. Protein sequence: CASSWRNQPQHF.

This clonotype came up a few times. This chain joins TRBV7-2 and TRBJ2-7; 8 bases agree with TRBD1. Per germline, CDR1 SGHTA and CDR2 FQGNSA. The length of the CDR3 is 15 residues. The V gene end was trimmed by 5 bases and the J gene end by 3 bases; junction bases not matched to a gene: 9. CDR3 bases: TGTGCCAGCAGCCTGGCTCAGGGGGCGGGCTACGAGCAGTACTTC. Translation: CASSLAQGAGYEQYF. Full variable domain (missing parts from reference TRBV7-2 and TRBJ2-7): GAGVSQSPSNKVTEKGKDVELRCDPISGHTALYWYRQSLGQGLEFLIYFQGNSAPDKSGLPSDRFSAERTGGSVSTLTIQRTQQEDSAVYLCASSLAQGAGYEQYFGPGTRLTVT.

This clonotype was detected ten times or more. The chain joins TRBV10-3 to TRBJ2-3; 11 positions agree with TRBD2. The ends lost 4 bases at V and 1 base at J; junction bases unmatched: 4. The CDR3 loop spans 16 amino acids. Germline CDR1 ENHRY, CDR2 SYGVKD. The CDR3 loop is CAISGALAGGTDTQYF. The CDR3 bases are TGTGCCATCAGTGGTGCACTAGCGGGGGGCACAGATACGCAGTATTTT.

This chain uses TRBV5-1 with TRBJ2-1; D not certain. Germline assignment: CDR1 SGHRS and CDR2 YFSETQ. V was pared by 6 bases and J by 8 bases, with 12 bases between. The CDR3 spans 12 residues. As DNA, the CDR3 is TGCGCCAGCATGTCCGGCTTCTATGAGCAGTTCTTC. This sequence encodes CASMSGFYEQFF.

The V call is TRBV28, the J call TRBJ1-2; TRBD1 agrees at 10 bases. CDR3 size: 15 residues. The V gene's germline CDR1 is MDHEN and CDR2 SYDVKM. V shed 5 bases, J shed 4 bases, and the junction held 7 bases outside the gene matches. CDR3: CASSPTGGPSYGYTF. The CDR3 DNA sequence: TGTGCCAGCAGTCCGACAGGGGGCCCGTCCTATGGCTACACCTTC.

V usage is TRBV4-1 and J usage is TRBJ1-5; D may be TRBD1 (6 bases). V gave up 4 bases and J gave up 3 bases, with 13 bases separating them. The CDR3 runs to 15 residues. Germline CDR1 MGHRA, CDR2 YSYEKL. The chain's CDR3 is CASSLEQGFNQPQHF. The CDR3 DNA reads TGCGCCAGCAGCCTCGAACAGGGCTTCAATCAGCCCCAGCATTTT.

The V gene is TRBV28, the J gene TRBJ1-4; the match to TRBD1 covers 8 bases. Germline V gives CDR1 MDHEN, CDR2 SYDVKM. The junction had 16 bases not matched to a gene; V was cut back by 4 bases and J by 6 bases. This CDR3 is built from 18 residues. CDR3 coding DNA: TGTGCCAGCAGTTCGATTGGGACAGGACGCCTCAGCGATGAAAAACTGTTTTTT. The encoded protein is CASSSIGTGRLSDEKLFF.

The chain's CDR3 is CATSRDGSLAGSNEQFF. Written as DNA, the CDR3 is TGTGCCACCAGCAGAGATGGTAGCCTAGCGGGTTCCAATGAGCAGTTCTTC. The chain links TRBV15 to TRBJ2-1, with 8 bases aligning to TRBD2. Germline V gene sequence: CDR1 LNHNV, CDR2 YYDKDF (reference sequence). With V trimmed by 0 bases and J by 6 bases, 10 bases remained unmatched. The CDR3 extends over 17 amino acids.

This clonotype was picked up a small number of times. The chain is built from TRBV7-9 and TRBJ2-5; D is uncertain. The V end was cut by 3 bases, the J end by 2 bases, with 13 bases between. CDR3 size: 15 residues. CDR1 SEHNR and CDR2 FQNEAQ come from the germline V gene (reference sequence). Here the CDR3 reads CASSLGLGVQETQYF. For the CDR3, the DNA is TGTGCCAGCAGCTTGGGTTTAGGAGTTCAAGAGACCCAGTACTTC.

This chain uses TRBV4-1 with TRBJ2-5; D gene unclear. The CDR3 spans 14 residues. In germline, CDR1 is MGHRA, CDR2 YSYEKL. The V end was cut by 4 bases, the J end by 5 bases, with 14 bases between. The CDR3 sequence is CASSPYGGCETQYF. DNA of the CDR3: TGCGCCAGCAGCCCATATGGTGGTTGTGAGACCCAGTACTTC.

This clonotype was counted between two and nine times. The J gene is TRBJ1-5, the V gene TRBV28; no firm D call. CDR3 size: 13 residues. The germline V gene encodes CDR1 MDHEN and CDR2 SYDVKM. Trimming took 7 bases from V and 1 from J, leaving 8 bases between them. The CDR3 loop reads CASMRLSNQPQHF. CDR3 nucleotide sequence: TGTGCCAGCATGCGGCTCAGCAATCAGCCCCAGCATTTT.

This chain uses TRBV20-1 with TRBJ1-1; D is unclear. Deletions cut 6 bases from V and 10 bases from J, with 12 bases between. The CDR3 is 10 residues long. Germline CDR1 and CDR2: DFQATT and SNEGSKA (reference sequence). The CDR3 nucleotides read TGCAGTGCAGCGACTCAGCGAGCTTTCTTT. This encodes CSAATQRAFF.

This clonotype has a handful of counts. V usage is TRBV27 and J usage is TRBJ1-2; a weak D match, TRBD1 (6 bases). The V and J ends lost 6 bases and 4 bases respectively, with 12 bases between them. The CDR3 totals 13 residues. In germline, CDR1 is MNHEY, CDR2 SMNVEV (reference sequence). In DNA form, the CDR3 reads TGTGCCAGCAGACAGGGAGTTACCTATGGCTACACCTTC. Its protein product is CASRQGVTYGYTF.